This T cell receptor beta chain was captured by sequencing in a study of shared clonotypes between healthy human individuals. Of note for this clone: Its antigen is not known.

V was trimmed by 8 bases and J by 7 bases, leaving 20 bases between them. The V gene's germline CDR1 is LNHDA and CDR2 SQIVND (reference sequence). This CDR3 has 14 amino acids. Genomic DNA of each subset was evenly split across several immunoSEQ plates. The protocol was immunoSEQ multiplex PCR, while the TCRdb copy is restricted to in-frame clones and leaves out a portion. The table lists 450,000 to 500,000 clones, about 72% of them singletons. Whole-study findings and limits: With few donors, the genetic and exposure-history diversity represented was limited.

With unsorted samples, genomic DNA was obtained from around 98 million PBMCs. The sequencing input was PBMCs. V gene TRBV19 combines with J gene TRBJ1-1; the D gene is possibly TRBD1 (6 bases). The clonotype originates from a woman between 40 and 50 years old in good health. Some clones in this sample may be carry-over from other donors' samples. CDR3 nucleotide sequence: TGTGCCAGTTCCAGGGGCGGGGACGCGCTTGAAGCTTTCTTT. Translating gives CASSRGGDALEAFF.